The source of this TCR beta chain is a study of T-cell memory formation after mild COVID-19. Findings and caveats of the study: The authors left the SARS-CoV-2 specificity of second-wave clones peaking on day 37 unconfirmed. There were some responding clones in pre-infection memory, which suggested that cross-reactive memory had joined.

The germline CDR1 and CDR2 sequences are ENHRY and SYGVKD. This CDR3 region has 13 residues. Trimming left V 4 bases short and J 7 bases short, with 13 bases between. In TCRdb, the 5' RACE reads were re-called with MiXCR into one record per CDR3 protein. Of about 190,000 distinct CDR3 sequences detected, around 16% appear once; the ten largest clones hold roughly 2.4%. Worth noting for this clonotype: Its antigen is not known.

Sequencing was carried out using PBMCs or a T cell subset sorted from them (not recorded which). This TCR derives from an adult woman who had mild COVID-19 (a few samples of this study predate the infection). Cell type and time point are not known. This chain links TRBV10-3 with TRBJ1-1; maybe TRBD1 (5 bases). The CDR3 DNA sequence: TGTGCCATCAGTGGGGATGCAGGGTTTGAAGCTTTCTTT. It specifies CAISGDAGFEAFF.